This T cell receptor beta chain originates from a study of T cell repertoires in cytomegalovirus infection. Study-level information: In the study, CMV epitopes included recently identified HLA-C-restricted and well-studied HLA-B-restricted ones. Indications of both CMV infection and matching HLA type were provided by public TCR beta signatures.

The CDR3 runs to 11 residues. Germline loops: CDR1 MDHEN, CDR2 SYDVKM. Trimming took off 5 bases at V and 6 bases at J, with 8 bases between the two ends. Study-wide results and limits: The ex vivo response showed dominance by HLA-C-restricted CMV-specific TCR beta clonotypes. Totalled public TCR beta family frequency picked out people who carried CMV plus the relevant HLA.

Via MiXCR, TCRdb re-called the reads, giving one row per CDR3 protein. The sample shows around 500,000 distinct CDR3 sequences, about two fifths of them seen only once. This clonotype was seen repeatedly, ten times or more. The antigen remains undetermined. The J gene is TRBJ2-7, the V gene TRBV28, with D maybe TRBD2 (6 bases). The sequences come from cultured PBMCs, collected from culture after CMV antigen stimulation. The clonotype comes from a human donor in good health (CMV status not recorded). Some clones in this sample may be carry-over from other donors' samples. CDR3 in amino acids: CASSLGLEQYF. As DNA, the CDR3 is TGTGCCAGCAGTCTGGGACTCGAGCAGTACTTC.